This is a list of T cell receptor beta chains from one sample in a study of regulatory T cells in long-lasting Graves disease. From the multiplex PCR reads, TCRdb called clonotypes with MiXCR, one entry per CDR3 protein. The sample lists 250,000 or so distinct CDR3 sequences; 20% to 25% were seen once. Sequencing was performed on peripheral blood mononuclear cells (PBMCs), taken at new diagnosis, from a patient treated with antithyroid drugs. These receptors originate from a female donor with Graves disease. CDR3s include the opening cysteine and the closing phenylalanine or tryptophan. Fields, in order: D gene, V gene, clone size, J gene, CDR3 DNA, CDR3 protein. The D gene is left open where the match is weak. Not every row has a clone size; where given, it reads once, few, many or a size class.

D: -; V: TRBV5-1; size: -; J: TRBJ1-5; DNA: TGCGCCAGCAGCTCGGACAGCCTCAATCAGCCCCAGCATTTT; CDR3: CASSSDSLNQPQHF
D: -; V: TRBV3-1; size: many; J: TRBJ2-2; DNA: TGTGCCAGCAGGGATTCGCCGGGGACCGGGGAGCTGTTTTTT; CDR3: CASRDSPGTGELFF
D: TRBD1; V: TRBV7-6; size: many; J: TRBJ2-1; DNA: TGTGCCAGCAGCTTAGGAGGGGGCCCCTACAATGAGCAGTTCTTC; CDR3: CASSLGGGPYNEQFF
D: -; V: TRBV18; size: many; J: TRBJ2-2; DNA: TGTGCCACCAAACAGGGTTCCAACACCGGGGAGCTGTTTTTT; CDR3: CATKQGSNTGELFF
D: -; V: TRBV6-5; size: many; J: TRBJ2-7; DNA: TGTGCCAGCAGTTATTCAACAGGACAATCGAACGAGCAGTACTTC; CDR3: CASSYSTGQSNEQYF
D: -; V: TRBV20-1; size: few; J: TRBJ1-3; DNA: TGCAGTGCTAGAGATCGATCAAGAGGGGCTGGAAACACCATATATTTT; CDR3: CSARDRSRGAGNTIYF
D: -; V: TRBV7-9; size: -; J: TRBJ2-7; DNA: TGTGCCAGCAGCCCGACTGGAGGGTCCTACGAGCAGTACTTC; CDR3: CASSPTGGSYEQYF
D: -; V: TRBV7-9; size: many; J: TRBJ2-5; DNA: TGTGCCAGCAGCCCAGAATATGAGACCCAGTACTTC; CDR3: CASSPEYETQYF
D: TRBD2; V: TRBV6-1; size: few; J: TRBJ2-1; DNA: TGTGCCAGCAGTCCTATGGCTAGCGGAGGCAATGAGCAGTTCTTC; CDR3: CASSPMASGGNEQFF
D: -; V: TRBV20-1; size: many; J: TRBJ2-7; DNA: TGCAGTGCTAGGAGAGGCGCGGTAGGGACAAGATCCTACGAGCAGTACTTC; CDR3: CSARRGAVGTRSYEQYF
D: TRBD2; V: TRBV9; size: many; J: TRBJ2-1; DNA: TGTGCCAGCAGCGTAGCGGGAGGGCTAGGGAATGAGCAGTTCTTC; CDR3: CASSVAGGLGNEQFF
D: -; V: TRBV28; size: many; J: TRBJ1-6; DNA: TGTGCCAGCAGAGAGAGCTCCTATAATTCACCCCTCCACTTT; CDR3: CASRESSYNSPLHF
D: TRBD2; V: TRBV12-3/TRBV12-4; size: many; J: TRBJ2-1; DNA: TGTGCCAGCATCCAAGGGGCTAGCGGTCACAATGAGCAGTTCTTC; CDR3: CASIQGASGHNEQFF
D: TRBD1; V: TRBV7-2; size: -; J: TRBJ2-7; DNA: TGCGCCAGCAGCCAGGGACAGGGCCCGGGAATCTACGAGCAGTACTTC; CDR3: CASSQGQGPGIYEQYF
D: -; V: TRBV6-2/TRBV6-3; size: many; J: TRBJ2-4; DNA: TGTGCCAGCAGCTACCGGGCGAGTAGGGAAAACATTCAGTACTTC; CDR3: CASSYRASRENIQYF
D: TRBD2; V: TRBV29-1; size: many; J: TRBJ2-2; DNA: TGCAGCGTTGAAGAGGGGACTAGCGGAGTCCGGGGGCTGTTTTTT; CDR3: CSVEEGTSGVRGLFF
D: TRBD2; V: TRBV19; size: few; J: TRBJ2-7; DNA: TGTGCCAGTAGTATGGAGCGGGGGGCTACCTACGAGCAGTACTTC; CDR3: CASSMERGATYEQYF
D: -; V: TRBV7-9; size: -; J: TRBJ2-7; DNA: TGTGCCAGTTTTGAACAAGGGTCTTACGAGCAGTACTTC; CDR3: CASFEQGSYEQYF
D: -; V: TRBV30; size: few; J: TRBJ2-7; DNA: TGTGCCTGGGGCCAGAACTACGAGCAGTACTTC; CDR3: CAWGQNYEQYF
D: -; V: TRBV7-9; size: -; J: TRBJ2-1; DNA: TGTGCCAGCAGCTCACAACAGGGTGGGGGCAATGAGCAGTTCTTC; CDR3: CASSSQQGGGNEQFF
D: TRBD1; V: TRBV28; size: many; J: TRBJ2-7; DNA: TGTGCCAGTCAAGACAGGGTGATAAACGAGCAGTACTTC; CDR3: CASQDRVINEQYF
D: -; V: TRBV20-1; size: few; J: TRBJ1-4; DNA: TGCAGTGCAACGGAGTCGAAAGGGTGGGGTGAAAAACTGTTTTTT; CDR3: CSATESKGWGEKLFF
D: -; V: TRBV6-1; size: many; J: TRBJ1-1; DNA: TGTGCCAGCAGACCTCCCTACAGGGTGAGGACCACTGAAGCTTTCTTT; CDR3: CASRPPYRVRTTEAFF
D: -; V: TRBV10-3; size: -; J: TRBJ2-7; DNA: TGTGCCATCAGTGAGTCACGGAGGGGAACACCCTACGAGCAGTACTTC; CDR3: CAISESRRGTPYEQYF
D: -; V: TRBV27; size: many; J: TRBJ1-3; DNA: TGTGCCAGCAGTAGAACAGATGGAAACACCATATATTTT; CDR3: CASSRTDGNTIYF
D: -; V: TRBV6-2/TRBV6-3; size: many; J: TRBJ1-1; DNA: TGTGCCAGCAGTTACCCCGCCGACAGGCCCGACTACGAAGCTTTCTTT; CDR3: CASSYPADRPDYEAFF
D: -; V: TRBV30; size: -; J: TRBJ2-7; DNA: TGTGCCTTGGAGAGGGTGGAAGACTCCTACGAGCAGTACTTC; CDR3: CALERVEDSYEQYF